A selection of T cell receptor beta chains follows, all from one sample in a study of T cell repertoires in cytomegalovirus infection. TCRdb passed the reads through MiXCR, listing each CDR3 protein once. The sample includes about 180,000 distinct CDR3 sequences, about 17% of them seen just once. Sequencing was carried out using CD8+ T cells from PBMCs. All receptors derive from a human donor in good health (CMV status not recorded). Some clones in this sample may be carry-over from other donors' samples. CDR3s leave out the opening cysteine and the closing phenylalanine or tryptophan. A D gene is named only where the DNA matches it firmly. Some rows have no size entry. The others give once, few or many, or a class for an expanded clone.

TRBV20-1	TRBJ2-7	NA	NA	SANSVVADSYEQY
TRBV18	TRBJ2-7	TRBD1	few	ASGPGQGYPYEQY
TRBV29-1	TRBJ1-2	NA	NA	SVEDGQIYGYT
TRBV12-3/TRBV12-4	TRBJ1-4	NA	NA	ASSFGGSNEKLF
TRBV6-2/TRBV6-3	TRBJ2-3	NA	NA	ASSLTVPPDTQY
TRBV7-6	TRBJ2-7	NA	many	ASSAGALGGYEQY
TRBV2	TRBJ2-4	NA	NA	ASSQRRDFGENIQY
TRBV6-2/TRBV6-3	TRBJ1-2	NA	few	ASRGIIGTEANYGYT
TRBV5-6	TRBJ2-2	NA	NA	ASSFGLNTGELF
TRBV29-1	TRBJ1-2	NA	few	SVEYAGRLGYT
TRBV9	TRBJ1-6	NA	NA	ASSEEGLDSPLH
TRBV4-3	TRBJ2-1	NA	medium-sized	ASSLRLTGPEQF
TRBV28	TRBJ2-7	NA	NA	ASSSLRTDSYEQY
TRBV6-6	TRBJ1-1	TRBD1	NA	ASSTGQGWTEAF
TRBV29-1	TRBJ1-4	NA	few	SARTGGGEKLF
TRBV28	TRBJ1-1	NA	NA	ASSQTNREYTEAF
TRBV20-1	TRBJ2-3	TRBD2	NA	SARGLAISTDTQY
TRBV7-6	TRBJ2-1	TRBD2	many	ASSLAGAGFYNEQF
TRBV7-2	TRBJ2-7	TRBD2	many	ASSLAVVTSGANNEQY